The clone carrying this T cell receptor beta chain appeared many times. Antigen specificity is unknown. This may be a read error, as it is one base from a much larger clone. This same CDR3 is encoded by further DNA sequences in the sample. In the authors' methods: Clinicopathological groups differed in CDR3, with these differences serving to build a distant-metastasis classifier for papillary thyroid cancer. TCRdb reassembled clones from the PCR reads with MiXCR. In this record, the V and J calls reflect TCRdb's handling and not the investigators' own analysis. The sample carries some 35,000 clones, about 29% recorded once. From germline, CDR1 is WNHNN and CDR2 SYGVQD (reference sequence). The germline V and J ends were trimmed by 3 bases and 6 bases, with 18 bases remaining between them. This CDR3 has 16 amino acids. The sample is drawn from a study of metastatic and nonmetastatic thyroid tumors. Background on the study: Comparative analysis of repertoires was undertaken across blood and tumor or nodule tissue obtained from malignant and benign thyroid patients. Points from the study as a whole: Versus benign nodules, malignant thyroid tumors reportedly had significantly higher TCR beta diversity, in blood and tumor.

No treatment had been given to any patient before thyroid surgery. Input material: blood. This chain links TRBV10-1 with TRBJ2-1; D possibly matches TRBD1 or TRBD2 (6 bases each). The clonotype originates from a female donor with papillary thyroid cancer or a benign thyroid nodule (not recorded which). Some clones in this sample may be carry-over from other donors' samples. Here the CDR3 DNA reads TGCGCCAGCAGTGAACTCCGGGGGCGTCCCTGCAATGAGCAGTTCTTC. Translated: CASSELRGRPCNEQFF.